This TCR beta chain comes out of a study of metastatic and nonmetastatic thyroid tumors. In the study overall: From malignant and benign thyroid patients, repertoires in blood and in tumor or nodule tissue were compared.

This clone was picked up many times. Prior to thyroid surgery, none of the patients had received any treatment. Looked up from germline, CDR1 is LGHNA and CDR2 is YNFKEQ. The CDR3 has 18 residues. The V and J ends lost 0 bases and 3 bases, in that order; junction bases with no gene match: 7. TCRdb re-analyzed the PCR reads using MiXCR. The sample holds about 48,000 clones; around 20% are singletons and the top ten take about 4%. The TCR comes from a male donor with papillary thyroid cancer or a benign thyroid nodule (not recorded which). Some clones in this sample may be carry-over from other donors' samples. The genes are TRBV4-2 and TRBJ2-2; 10 nucleotides line up with TRBD2. The sequenced sample was blood. Here the CDR3 reads CASSQDRRAGGYTGELFF. The CDR3 nucleotides are TGTGCCAGCAGCCAAGATCGACGAGCGGGGGGGTACACCGGGGAGCTGTTTTTT.